A selection of T cell receptor beta chains follows, all from one sample in a study of sequential checkpoint blockade in melanoma. Sequencing used immunoSEQ multiplex PCR; TCRdb keeps in-frame clones, though not all of them. The sample yields 15,000 to 20,000 clones, roughly two thirds seen once. The sample here was tumor tissue (inferred from file names), taken from a patient given nivolumab and ipilimumab in sequence. The receptors come from a human donor with melanoma. Both conserved end residues are trimmed from each CDR3.

CDR3aa: ASSLTRFEQY
v_gene: TRBV28
j_gene: TRBJ2-7

CDR3aa: ASSLGRDSYEQY
v_gene: TRBV5-1
j_gene: TRBJ2-7

CDR3aa: ASSSGQGWTGELF
v_gene: TRBV11-3
j_gene: TRBJ2-2

CDR3aa: ASSSTGEGAGELF
v_gene: TRBV6-8
j_gene: TRBJ2-2

CDR3aa: ASSIEEATGQNTNEKLF
v_gene: TRBV19
j_gene: TRBJ1-4

CDR3aa: ASSSHSGFQVTEAF
v_gene: TRBV11-3
j_gene: TRBJ1-1

CDR3aa: ASGTQQETQY
v_gene: TRBV30
j_gene: TRBJ2-5

CDR3aa: ASSLSGLTGASGYT
v_gene: TRBV5-1
j_gene: TRBJ1-2

CDR3aa: ASSGGGPQETQY
v_gene: TRBV5-1
j_gene: TRBJ2-5

CDR3aa: ASSVLSTPYEQY
v_gene: TRBV6-8
j_gene: TRBJ2-7

CDR3aa: ASSLYRVGNEQF
v_gene: TRBV7-6
j_gene: TRBJ2-1

CDR3aa: SVRARPNEKLF
v_gene: TRBV29-1
j_gene: TRBJ1-4

CDR3aa: ASSETPEGGPQTQY
v_gene: TRBV9
j_gene: TRBJ2-5

CDR3aa: ASRFLGGEAF
v_gene: TRBV16
j_gene: TRBJ1-1

CDR3aa: ASSPETGLETQY
v_gene: TRBV18
j_gene: TRBJ2-5

CDR3aa: ATSRSSGGGDEQF
v_gene: TRBV15
j_gene: TRBJ2-1

CDR3aa: ASTPPGTGGAWPGELF
v_gene: TRBV19
j_gene: TRBJ2-2

CDR3aa: ASSEGPVTANTGELF
v_gene: TRBV9
j_gene: TRBJ2-2

CDR3aa: SVESPRGGTEAF
v_gene: TRBV29-1
j_gene: TRBJ1-1

CDR3aa: ASSLNTGGDTDTQY
v_gene: TRBV11-3
j_gene: TRBJ2-3

CDR3aa: ASSRTGTGAPNYGYT
v_gene: TRBV14
j_gene: TRBJ1-2

CDR3aa: ASTPGGTPNYGYT
v_gene: TRBV11-3
j_gene: TRBJ1-2

CDR3aa: ASSGSGPAYGYT
v_gene: TRBV9
j_gene: TRBJ1-2

CDR3aa: AWRFRGNSPLH
v_gene: TRBV30
j_gene: TRBJ1-6

CDR3aa: ASSETGSETQY
v_gene: TRBV7-1
j_gene: TRBJ2-5

CDR3aa: ASSASVLWELF
v_gene: TRBV6-7
j_gene: TRBJ2-2

CDR3aa: ASILQGSGFAF
v_gene: TRBV7-2
j_gene: TRBJ2-1

CDR3aa: ASRTRQGEYNQPQH
v_gene: TRBV19
j_gene: TRBJ1-5

CDR3aa: ASSVALGTQY
v_gene: TRBV9
j_gene: TRBJ2-3

CDR3aa: ASSSGQGGSEKLF
v_gene: TRBV7-6
j_gene: TRBJ1-4

CDR3aa: ASSSPGASNQPQH
v_gene: TRBV28
j_gene: TRBJ1-5

CDR3aa: ASSRVIFGTYNEQF
v_gene: TRBV5-5
j_gene: TRBJ2-1

CDR3aa: ASRDGGATYHEQF
v_gene: TRBV19
j_gene: TRBJ2-1

CDR3aa: ASSDHESGEQY
v_gene: TRBV18
j_gene: TRBJ2-7

CDR3aa: ASSLGQGITTQETQY
v_gene: TRBV11-3
j_gene: TRBJ2-5

CDR3aa: ASSQVGGVAEQY
v_gene: TRBV4-1
j_gene: TRBJ2-7

CDR3aa: ALVGGYAHEQY
v_gene: TRBV30
j_gene: TRBJ2-7

CDR3aa: ASRGQRWNTEAF
v_gene: TRBV6-8
j_gene: TRBJ1-1

CDR3aa: ASSLGEPDTQY
v_gene: TRBV7-2
j_gene: TRBJ2-3

CDR3aa: SVVSDTGELF
v_gene: TRBV29-1
j_gene: TRBJ2-2

CDR3aa: ASSFLTGGQYEQY
v_gene: TRBV5-1
j_gene: TRBJ2-7

CDR3aa: AWSGEGFQPQH
v_gene: TRBV30
j_gene: TRBJ1-5

CDR3aa: AWRRGGLNANYGYT
v_gene: TRBV30
j_gene: TRBJ1-2

CDR3aa: ASSESGNTGELF
v_gene: TRBV2
j_gene: TRBJ2-2

CDR3aa: SVDRASGSDTQY
v_gene: TRBV29-1
j_gene: TRBJ2-3

CDR3aa: ASSEQGSGSYEQY
v_gene: TRBV11-3
j_gene: TRBJ2-7

CDR3aa: ASSSTGGSYDGYT
v_gene: TRBV5-1
j_gene: TRBJ1-2

CDR3aa: ASRLADLGQLIRANYGYT
v_gene: TRBV19
j_gene: TRBJ1-2

CDR3aa: AWSGPDNSPLH
v_gene: TRBV30
j_gene: TRBJ1-6

CDR3aa: ASRHSVTRETQY
v_gene: TRBV6-8
j_gene: TRBJ2-5

CDR3aa: ASSQPASGSGEQY
v_gene: TRBV9
j_gene: TRBJ2-7

CDR3aa: ASSPGGFTGELF
v_gene: TRBV14
j_gene: TRBJ2-2